The 16 T cell receptor beta chains below come from one sample, sequenced in a study of regulatory T cells in long-lasting Graves disease. Regarding time point: persistent/refractory GD, antithyroid drugs over 5 years with positive TRAb. Extracted PBMC RNA gave rise to the TCR library. Building the TCR beta libraries relied on iRepertoire HTBI primers, and CDR3 regions underwent Arm-PCR. TCRdb reanalysed the multiplex PCR reads using MiXCR and keeps one entry per CDR3 protein. The table includes a few hundred thousand distinct CDR3 sequences, around 22% detected once. The sample was peripheral blood mononuclear cells (PBMCs), taken when the disease was refractory, from a patient treated with antithyroid drugs. The receptors originated from a female donor with Graves disease.

The chain joins TRBV29-1 to TRBJ1-1, with D uncertain. Trimming cost V 1 base and J 3 bases, with 15 bases left between them. Germline V CDR1 and CDR2: SQVTM, ANQGSEA. The CDR3 runs 15 residues. CDR3 DNA: TGCAGCGTTGAAGGGGTGGACGGAAGGGACACTGAAGCTTTCTTT. Amino acids: CSVEGVDGRDTEAFF. The full variable domain, in which reference TRBV29-1 and TRBJ1-1 provide the parts outside the CDR3, is SAVISQKPSRDICQRGTSLTIQCQVDSQVTMMFWYRQQPGQSLTLIATANQGSEATYESGFVIDKFPISRPNLTFSTLTVSNMSPEDSSIYLCSVEGVDGRDTEAFFGQGTRLTVV.

This clonotype was counted ten times or more. The chain combines TRBV6-5 with TRBJ1-6; a possible D gene is TRBD1 (5 bases). The CDR3 consists of 16 residues. V was shortened by 0 bases and J by 10 bases, with 16 bases between the two germline ends. CDR1 and CDR2 from the germline V gene are MNHEY and SVGAGI. The CDR3 spells CASSYSMGRSASPLHF. CDR3 in DNA: TGTGCCAGCAGTTACTCAATGGGACGGAGCGCATCACCCCTCCACTTT.

This clonotype was recorded a few times. The rearrangement uses TRBV10-3 and TRBJ2-7, with TRBD1 identical over 9 bases. Germline V gene data show CDR1 as ENHRY and CDR2 as SYGVKD. The junction had 10 bases not matched to a gene; V was cut back by 6 bases and J by 7 bases. The CDR3 extends over 14 amino acids. The CDR3 DNA is TGTGCCATCAGCCCGGGACAGGGATTGAGGGAGCAGTACTTC. Translating gives CAISPGQGLREQYF.

In this sample, this clonotype turned up a few times. V and J are TRBV2 and TRBJ1-2; no clear D. The V gene lost 4 bases and the J gene lost 0 bases, with 12 bases spanning the gap. Germline lookup yields CDR1 SNHLY and CDR2 FYNNEI. This CDR3 comprises 15 residues. The CDR3 bases are TGTGCCAGCAGTGTACGAGAGGAGTCTAACTATGGCTACACCTTC. It encodes CASSVREESNYGYTF. Drawing the rest from reference TRBV2 and TRBJ1-2, the complete variable domain is EPEVTQTPSHQVTQMGQEVILRCVPISNHLYFYWYRQILGQKVEFLVSFYNNEISEKSEIFDDQFSVERPDGSNFTLKIRSTKLEDSAMYFCASSVREESNYGYTFGSGTRLTVV.

The chain links TRBV3-1 to TRBJ2-5; D remains unclear. The CDR3 sequence is 12 residues long. The ends were cut back, 2 bases at V and 5 bases at J, with 6 bases in the middle. Germline V lookup: CDR1 LGHDT, CDR2 YNNKEL (reference sequence). The CDR3 protein is CASSQKPETQYF. The CDR3 nucleotides read TGTGCCAGCAGCCAAAAACCTGAGACCCAGTACTTC.

This chain connects TRBV6-5 to TRBJ2-7; unclear D gene. The V gene's germline CDR1 is MNHEY and CDR2 SVGAGI. The CDR3 length is 14 residues. Between the trimmed V and J ends, which lost 2 bases and 3 bases, there was a span of 11 bases. CDR3 residues: CASSYGSLGYEQYF. DNA for the CDR3: TGTGCCAGCAGTTACGGTAGTCTAGGCTACGAGCAGTACTTC.

This clonotype has at least ten counts. V is TRBV28 and J is TRBJ1-4; D is perhaps TRBD1 (5 bases). With 6 bases removed from V and 3 bases from J, the gap between germline ends came to 11 bases. CDR1 is MDHEN, CDR2 SYDVKM, per germline. There are 14 residues in the CDR3. The CDR3 spells CASRSREANEKLFF. CDR3 in DNA: TGTGCCAGCAGGAGCAGGGAGGCTAATGAAAAACTGTTTTTT.

CDR3 residues: CASSNRDSPNTGELFF. In DNA form, the CDR3 reads TGTGCCAGCAGTAACCGGGACTCACCCAACACCGGGGAGCTGTTTTTT. V gene TRBV27 combines with J gene TRBJ2-2; D perhaps matches TRBD2 (6 bases). CDR3 length equals 16 residues. Trimming left V 5 bases short and J 2 bases short, with 15 bases between. Germline assignment: CDR1 MNHEY and CDR2 SMNVEV (reference sequence).

This chain joins TRBV18 and TRBJ2-5; 9 bases align to TRBD1. Germline-derived CDR1 and CDR2 are KGHSH and LQKENI. After removal of 4 bases from V and 3 bases from J, the junction contained 12 bases not matched to a gene. The CDR3 covers 17 residues. The CDR3 sequence: CASSRVYWTGVKETQYF. For the CDR3, the DNA is TGTGCCAGCTCACGGGTATATTGGACAGGGGTTAAAGAGACCCAGTACTTC. Full variable domain (missing parts from reference TRBV18 and TRBJ2-5): NAGVMQNPRHLVRRRGQEARLRCSPMKGHSHVYWYRQLPEEGLKFMVYLQKENIIDESGMPKERFSAEFPKEGPSILRIQQVVRGDSAAYFCASSRVYWTGVKETQYFGPGTRLLVL.

This clonotype was counted many times. The junction departs from germline at one end; a sequencing error may be responsible. This chain links TRBV2 with TRBJ1-2; 9 bases match TRBD1. The CDR3 runs to 15 residues. The germline gives CDR1 SNHLY, CDR2 FYNNEI. The CDR3 protein is CVSSQQGAIGYGYTF. In DNA form, the CDR3 reads TGTGTCAGCAGTCAACAGGGGGCGATAGGGTATGGCTACACCTTC.

The gene calls are TRBV19 and TRBJ1-1; D ambiguous. V was cut by 7 bases and J by 0 bases, with 15 bases left in between. From germline, CDR1 is LNHDA and CDR2 SQIVND (reference sequence). The CDR3 has 15 residues. The chain's CDR3 is CASIEGRYMNTEAFF. CDR3 coding DNA: TGTGCCAGTATCGAGGGTAGGTACATGAACACTGAAGCTTTCTTT.

The sample holds many counts of this clonotype. The V call is TRBV12-3 or TRBV12-4, the J call TRBJ2-2, with TRBD2 identical over 9 bases. V was pared by 6 bases and J by 4 bases, with 3 bases of the junction left unmatched. The CDR3 totals 14 residues. CDR3 DNA: TGTGCCAGCAGCCGTAGCGGGAGCACCGGGGAGCTGTTTTTT. Amino acid sequence: CASSRSGSTGELFF.

With respect to this clonotype: This may be a read error, as it is one base from a much larger clone. This sequence joins TRBV29-1 and TRBJ1-4; 9 nucleotides align to TRBD1. This CDR3 contains 13 residues. Germline CDR1 and CDR2: SQVTM and ANQGSEA. The V segment lost 6 bases and the J segment 7 bases; nucleotides outside the gene matches: 6. The CDR3 sequence: CSVKGTGLEKLFF. The CDR3, as DNA: TGCAGCGTGAAGGGGACAGGGCTTGAAAAACTGTTTTTT.

Many counts were recorded for this clonotype. CDR3 in amino acids: CASRESGSSTYEQYF. The CDR3 DNA reads as TGTGCCAGCAGAGAAAGCGGGAGTTCTACCTACGAGCAGTACTTC. The chain has TRBV2 and TRBJ2-7, with 8 bases that match TRBD2. There are 15 residues in the CDR3. Trimming at V came to 6 bases and at J to 2 bases, leaving 9 bases not matched to a gene. Germline V gives CDR1 SNHLY, CDR2 FYNNEI.

The CDR3: CASGLFVRGVGDTEAFF. CDR3 DNA sequence: TGTGCTAGTGGTTTGTTTGTGAGGGGCGTTGGGGACACTGAAGCTTTCTTT. The chain links TRBV12-5 to TRBJ1-1; tentatively, D is TRBD1 (5 bases). This CDR3 has 17 residues. CDR1 and CDR2 from the germline V gene are LGHNT and FRNRAP. V was cut by 2 bases and J by 3 bases, with 19 bases left in between.

This clonotype was seen a handful of times. The rearrangement joins TRBV6-1 to TRBJ2-5; D is unresolved. Germline values: CDR1 MNHNS, CDR2 SASEGT. The CDR3 totals 15 residues. Trimming removed 1 base from V and 5 bases from J, with 14 bases in between. CDR3 coding DNA: TGTGCCAGCAGTGAAGAAGGCTGGCTGGGGGAGACCCAGTACTTC. As protein: CASSEEGWLGETQYF.